Detailed here is one TCR beta chain. Its antigen is unknown. Nothing much larger sits one base from this clone, and base qualities are not available. Profiling of TCR beta VDJ combinations and CDR3 sequences used genomic DNA as the template. An Illumina HiSeq 2000 was used for TCR repertoire sequencing. Per the original workflow: Repertoire assessment relied on Simpson's diversity index, CDR3 size and DJ length profiles, and TRBV/TRBJ rearrangement plots. The most abundant DNA sequence in the deep sequencing data was taken as the immunodominant clone. CDR3 amino acid sequences were checked for sharing between subjects and were compared against published repertoires and the VDJdb database. The public reads were run again by TCRdb, first through fastp at Q25 and then through MiXCR, and only productive beta chains were kept. Entries are consolidated by CDR3 protein sequence, retaining the most common genes and DNA. What appears here as the V and J calls and clone size reflects TCRdb's work, not the paper's. The sample table records 200,000 or so distinct CDR3 sequences; 64% of these occur just once. About 43% of the sample comes from the top ten.

The data originate from a study of CD8+CD57+ T cells in acquired aplastic anemia listed by TCRdb under 2018. The study in broad terms: On average, sorted CD4+ and CD8+ cells yielded 2.5 to 3.5 ug of extracted DNA, with a range of about 0.17 to 27.4 ug.

V and J are truncated by 5 bases and 10 bases respectively, leaving an intervening sequence of 8 bases. CDR1 and CDR2 (DFQATT, SNEGSKA) derive from the germline V gene (reference sequence). Taken from cysteine to phenylalanine, the CDR3 has 9 residues. Only CDR3 DNA remains: 27 bases, in frame from the first base. TCR repertoires of sorted CD4+ and CD8+ blood T cells from severe aplastic anemia patients and healthy subjects were deep-sequenced in the study. Ficoll-Paque density gradient centrifugation was used to isolate peripheral blood mononuclear cells. Before DNA extraction, CD4+ and CD8+ T cells were sorted by FACS or by magnetic beads. What the work shows at the level of the full study, not this receptor alone: Approximately 27 CD8+ CDR3 sequences were found in both patients and controls but appeared to be highly expressed in patients and within the immunodominant clones of the patients. Between patients and healthy controls, no significant difference in CD8+ Simpson's diversity was found (P=0.060).

Sequencing was done on a sample of sorted CD4+, CD8+, or CD8+CD57+ T cells (not recorded which) from PBMCs. The chain uses TRBV20-1 and TRBJ1-1, with the D gene not clear enough to name. This sequence originates from a human donor with severe aplastic anemia or a healthy control (not recorded which). The nucleotides read TGCAGTGCTGGGAACAGAGCTTTCTTT. Its protein reads: CSAGNRAFF.